The 4 T cell receptor beta chains listed next were all sequenced from one sample in a study of OX40 agonist ivuxolimab in advanced cancers. Clones were sequenced by immunoSEQ multiplex PCR, and TCRdb holds only the in-frame ones, with some missing. Counted here are tens of thousands of clones, 80% to 90% occurring once; the ten biggest clones make up roughly 0.3%. The sequencing here drew on CD4+ or CD8+ T cells sorted from blood, taken in a trial of the OX40 agonist ivuxolimab. Receptors were obtained from an adult with an advanced solid tumor such as melanoma, head and neck, liver or kidney cancer.

This clone has more than one count but fewer than ten. The chain carries TRBV2 and TRBJ1-6; no clear D gene. Trimming left V 5 bases short and J 3 bases short, with 8 bases between. Germline V gives CDR1 SNHLY, CDR2 FYNNEI. The CDR3 covers 14 residues. The CDR3 loop reads CASSKDFYNSPLHF. In nucleotides, the CDR3 is TGTGCCAGCAGTAAAGATTTCTATAATTCACCCCTCCACTTT.

V gene TRBV7-7 combines with J gene TRBJ2-3; D is ambiguous. Germline V gene data show CDR1 as SSHAT and CDR2 as FNYEAQ (reference sequence). CDR3 length: 13 residues. Deletions cut 5 bases from V and 6 bases from J, with 12 bases between. This chain's CDR3 is CASSNRLSDTQYF. CDR3 nucleotide sequence: TGTGCCAGCAGCAATAGACTCTCTGATACGCAGTATTTT.

This chain uses TRBV11-2 with TRBJ2-3; D gene ambiguous. Germline CDR1 is SGHAT and CDR2 is FQNNGV. The CDR3 runs 13 residues. The V gene lost 8 bases and the J gene lost 2 bases, with 11 bases spanning the gap. In DNA form, the CDR3 reads TGTGCCAGCGCCCCCTTGGACACAGATACGCAGTATTTT. Its protein is CASAPLDTDTQYF.

The chain couples TRBV7-3 to TRBJ2-3; D gene uncertain. The CDR3 loop spans 15 amino acids. In germline, CDR1 is SGHTA, CDR2 FQGTGA. V was cut by 2 bases and J by 2 bases, with 11 bases left in between. Written as DNA, the CDR3 is TGTGCCAGCAGCTTAGGCGTGGGCGTCACAGATACGCAGTATTTT. This encodes CASSLGVGVTDTQYF.